The 30 T cell receptor beta chains in this list originate from one sample, sequenced in a study of CD8 T cells in ankylosing spondylitis. TCRdb ran MiXCR on the 5' RACE reads and lists one entry per CDR3 protein. In the table there are about 35,000 distinct CDR3 sequences, 2.5% to 3.5% of which are singletons. Sequenced: blood, either unsorted or a sorted T cell fraction (not recorded which). The source is a male donor with ankylosing spondylitis or in good health (not recorded which).

Ten or more counts support this clonotype. The chain joins TRBV9 to TRBJ2-3; the match to TRBD1 covers 11 bases. In germline, CDR1 is SGDLS, CDR2 YYNGEE. The CDR3 is 17 amino acids. The J segment lost 3 bases and the V segment lost 0 bases, leaving 6 bases of the junction unmatched. The CDR3 bases are TGTGCCAGCAGCGTAGAGCCGGGGACAGGGGGAACAGATACGCAGTATTTT. Translated: CASSVEPGTGGTDTQYF.

This clonotype was found many times. The rearrangement uses TRBV9 and TRBJ1-5; D is undetermined. CDR1 SGDLS and CDR2 YYNGEE come from the germline V gene. This CDR3 is 13 amino acids long. V dropped 3 bases and J dropped 4 bases, with 8 bases sitting between them. The CDR3 DNA reads TGTGCCAGCAGCGGCGGACTAAATCAGCCCCAGCATTTT. Translated, it gives CASSGGLNQPQHF.

This clonotype was counted many times. The genes are TRBV9 and TRBJ2-2; 7 bases match TRBD2. CDR1 and CDR2 (germline): SGDLS, YYNGEE. V was clipped by 2 bases and J by 4 bases; unmatched bases: 8. CDR3 length: 16 amino acids. The CDR3 is CASSVGAGVGTGELFF. The CDR3 DNA reads as TGTGCCAGCAGCGTCGGGGCGGGAGTAGGCACCGGGGAGCTGTTTTTT. Full variable domain (remainder filled in from reference TRBV9 and TRBJ2-2): DSGVTQTPKHLITATGQRVTLRCSPRSGDLSVYWYQQSLDQGLQFLIQYYNGEERAKGNILERFSAQQFPDLHSELNLSSLELGDSALYFCASSVGAGVGTGELFFGEGSRLTVL.

This clonotype has a count of ten or more. The CDR3 DNA reads TGTGCCAGCAGCGTGTCAGCACAAGAGACCCAGTACTTC. This gives the protein CASSVSAQETQYF. V gene TRBV9 combines with J gene TRBJ2-5; D gene unclear. Trimming took off 2 bases at V and 2 bases at J, with 7 bases between the two ends. This CDR3 contains 13 residues. Germline V gene sequence: CDR1 SGDLS, CDR2 YYNGEE.

This clonotype is large within its sample. The rearrangement uses TRBV11-2 and TRBJ2-7, with 12 bases lining up with TRBD1. Trimming cost V 3 bases and J 0 bases; bases outside gene matches: 9. CDR1 SGHAT and CDR2 FQNNGV come from the germline V gene. The CDR3 has 18 residues. The chain's CDR3 is CASSLVGQGAPSSYEQYV. The CDR3 DNA reads TGTGCCAGCAGCTTGGTGGGACAGGGGGCTCCGAGCTCCTACGAGCAGTACGTC.

This clonotype was observed at least ten times. The CDR3: CASSSGLAGEQFF. The DNA for the CDR3 is TGTGCCAGCAGCTCGGGACTAGCGGGGGAGCAGTTCTTC. The J gene is TRBJ2-1, the V gene TRBV9, with TRBD2 matching over 13 bases. The CDR3 is 13 amino acids. The junction had 2 bases not matched to a gene; V was cut back by 4 bases and J by 10 bases. The germline gives CDR1 SGDLS, CDR2 YYNGEE.

This clonotype has a count of ten or more. The rearrangement joins TRBV9 to TRBJ2-1, with 7 bases that match TRBD1. The V segment lost 3 bases and the J segment 9 bases; nucleotides outside the gene matches: 6. The germline V gene has CDR1 SGDLS and CDR2 YYNGEE. The CDR3 is 13 residues long. The CDR3 spells CASSGDPGGEQFF. The DNA of the CDR3 is TGTGCCAGCAGCGGGGACCCAGGGGGTGAGCAGTTCTTC.

The sample holds many counts of this clonotype. This chain connects TRBV9 to TRBJ2-1, with 8 bases lining up with TRBD1. The germline V gene has CDR1 SGDLS and CDR2 YYNGEE. CDR3 length equals 15 residues. Trimming removed 4 bases from V and 7 bases from J; junction bases left unmatched: 10. The CDR3 coding sequence is TGTGCCAGCAGCCAATCCGGGACAGGCAATAATGAGCAGTTCTTC. Amino acid sequence: CASSQSGTGNNEQFF.

This clonotype has just a few counts. The chain uses TRBV9 and TRBJ1-1; perhaps TRBD1 as D (6 bases). Germline V gives CDR1 SGDLS, CDR2 YYNGEE. Trimming removed 3 bases from V and 4 bases from J, with 16 bases in between. The CDR3 has 15 amino acids. Written as DNA, the CDR3 is TGTGCCAGCAGCGCCGATACAGGGTTCGGCACTGAAGCTTTCTTT. This sequence encodes CASSADTGFGTEAFF.

This clonotype has ten or more counts. CDR3 in amino acids: CASTRLAMNTGELFF. The DNA of the CDR3 is TGTGCCAGCACAAGACTAGCGATGAACACCGGGGAGCTGTTTTTT. The rearrangement links TRBV9 to TRBJ2-2, with TRBD2 matching over 8 bases. V shed 6 bases and J 1 base; nucleotides not matched to a gene: 5. This CDR3 region has 15 residues. The germline V gene encodes CDR1 SGDLS and CDR2 YYNGEE.

This clonotype was counted ten times or more. The chain has TRBV9 and TRBJ1-1; 9 positions agree with TRBD1. This CDR3 has 15 residues. The ends lost 0 bases at V and 6 bases at J; junction bases unmatched: 6. Per the germline V gene, CDR1 is SGDLS and CDR2 is YYNGEE. For the CDR3, the DNA is TGTGCCAGCAGCGTAGGGGGGGACAGGGTCGCTGAAGCTTTCTTT. Translating it yields CASSVGGDRVAEAFF.

This clonotype has at least ten counts. CDR3 loop: CASSVGTSGLQETQYF. CDR3 sequence (DNA): TGTGCCAGCAGCGTAGGGACTAGCGGGCTCCAAGAGACCCAGTACTTC. The J gene is TRBJ2-5, the V gene TRBV9; 11 positions match TRBD2. V was pared by 0 bases and J by 1 base, with 2 bases of the junction left unmatched. CDR1 and CDR2 from the germline V gene are SGDLS and YYNGEE. This CDR3 is built from 16 residues. The variable domain in full, with the rest retrieved from reference TRBV9 and TRBJ2-5, is DSGVTQTPKHLITATGQRVTLRCSPRSGDLSVYWYQQSLDQGLQFLIQYYNGEERAKGNILERFSAQQFPDLHSELNLSSLELGDSALYFCASSVGTSGLQETQYFGPGTRLLVL.

In this sample, this clonotype turned up many times. The rearrangement joins TRBV9 to TRBJ2-2; TRBD1 agrees at 8 bases. With 0 bases clipped from V and 7 bases from J, the junction kept 2 bases outside the gene matches. The CDR3 is 14 amino acids. Germline V gene lookup returns CDR1 SGDLS and CDR2 YYNGEE. CDR3 loop: CASSVAGGGGELFF. Written as DNA, the CDR3 is TGTGCCAGCAGCGTAGCAGGGGGCGGCGGGGAGCTGTTTTTT.

Many counts were recorded for this clonotype. This chain's CDR3 is CASSVGSQGQETQYF. CDR3 in DNA: TGTGCCAGCAGCGTAGGATCACAGGGCCAAGAGACCCAGTACTTC. The chain recombines TRBV9 with TRBJ2-5, with D possibly being TRBD1 (6 bases). CDR1 is SGDLS and CDR2 is YYNGEE in the germline V gene. V gave up 0 bases and J gave up 1 base, with 10 bases separating them. CDR3 length equals 15 residues.

This clonotype occurred many times. J is TRBJ1-3 and V is TRBV9, with D hard to call. This CDR3 comprises 11 residues. With 0 bases removed from V and 8 bases from J, the gap between germline ends came to 3 bases. The V gene's germline CDR1 is SGDLS and CDR2 YYNGEE. CDR3 bases: TGTGCCAGCAGCGTAGCTGACACCATATATTTT. Translating gives CASSVADTIYF. Combining the CDR3 with reference TRBV9 and TRBJ1-3 gives the whole variable domain DSGVTQTPKHLITATGQRVTLRCSPRSGDLSVYWYQQSLDQGLQFLIQYYNGEERAKGNILERFSAQQFPDLHSELNLSSLELGDSALYFCASSVADTIYFGEGSWLTVV.

In its sample, this clonotype was seen many times. V gene TRBV9 combines with J gene TRBJ2-1; D is possibly TRBD1 or TRBD2 (6 bases each). Trimming removed 4 bases from V and 6 bases from J, with 20 bases in between. CDR1 is SGDLS, CDR2 YYNGEE, per germline. CDR3 length: 16 amino acids. The CDR3 is CASSPSVVQGGNEQFF. The CDR3 DNA reads as TGTGCCAGCAGCCCGTCCGTGGTACAGGGAGGCAATGAGCAGTTCTTC.

This clonotype came up many times. The rearrangement joins TRBV9 to TRBJ2-1, with 9 bases fitting TRBD2. The CDR3 runs 19 residues. V gave up 3 bases and J gave up 0 bases; unmatched junction bases: 13. CDR1 SGDLS and CDR2 YYNGEE come from the germline V gene. This CDR3 reads CASSGPGASGASSYNEQFF. As DNA, the CDR3 is TGTGCCAGCAGCGGCCCGGGGGCTAGCGGGGCGAGCTCCTACAATGAGCAGTTCTTC. The full variable domain, completed using reference TRBV9 and TRBJ2-1, is DSGVTQTPKHLITATGQRVTLRCSPRSGDLSVYWYQQSLDQGLQFLIQYYNGEERAKGNILERFSAQQFPDLHSELNLSSLELGDSALYFCASSGPGASGASSYNEQFFGPGTRLTVL.

This clonotype was seen ten or more times. The gene calls are TRBV9 and TRBJ2-2, with 7 bases aligning to TRBD2. The V gene's germline CDR1 is SGDLS and CDR2 YYNGEE. V lost 4 bases to trimming and J lost 2 bases; unmatched junction nucleotides: 8. The CDR3 is 16 amino acids. Written as DNA, the CDR3 is TGTGCCAGCAGCCCGCGGGCAGCGGGAAACACCGGGGAGCTGTTTTTT. It codes for CASSPRAAGNTGELFF.

This clonotype was seen ten or more times. This chain joins TRBV9 and TRBJ2-3; no clear D. The CDR3 runs 12 residues. Trimming took off 3 bases at V and 4 bases at J, with 6 bases between the two ends. CDR1 SGDLS and CDR2 YYNGEE come from the germline V gene. The CDR3 spells CASSAIPDTQYF. The CDR3 coding sequence is TGTGCCAGCAGCGCCATCCCAGATACGCAGTATTTT.

CDR3 nucleotides: TGTGCCAGCAGCTCCCCAAATCGGGTGGGGGCCACAGATACGCAGTATTTT. Protein: CASSSPNRVGATDTQYF. V gene TRBV9 combines with J gene TRBJ2-3; TRBD1 is a possible D gene (6 bases). Germline V gives CDR1 SGDLS, CDR2 YYNGEE. The V end lost 4 bases, the J end lost 2 bases, and 20 bases lay between the germline ends. This CDR3 contains 17 residues.

This clonotype was detected ten times or more. The chain recombines TRBV9 with TRBJ2-6, with 8 positions matching TRBD1. The ends lost 6 bases at V and 2 bases at J; junction bases unmatched: 7. Germline lookup yields CDR1 SGDLS and CDR2 YYNGEE. The CDR3 is 16 amino acids. The chain's CDR3 is CASTVSGGAGANVLTF. The CDR3 DNA follows: TGTGCCAGCACTGTCTCAGGGGGCGCTGGGGCCAACGTCCTGACTTTC.

This clonotype was observed many times. The V and J genes are TRBV9 and TRBJ2-1; perhaps TRBD2 as D (6 bases). V was trimmed by 4 bases and J by 4 bases, leaving 15 bases between them. Germline V gene data show CDR1 as SGDLS and CDR2 as YYNGEE. This CDR3 has 15 amino acids. This CDR3 is CASSLGTRAYNEQFF. CDR3 DNA sequence: TGTGCCAGCAGCCTCGGGACTCGAGCATACAATGAGCAGTTCTTC.

At least ten counts were recorded for this clonotype. The rearrangement joins TRBV9 to TRBJ2-1; TRBD2 aligns across 8 bases. Germline V CDR1 and CDR2: SGDLS, YYNGEE. The CDR3 spans 15 residues. Trimming took 0 bases from V and 10 from J; bases not matched to a gene: 9. In DNA form, the CDR3 reads TGTGCCAGCAGCGTAGGTCGGGAGGGCCCAGGAGAGCAGTTCTTC. It encodes CASSVGREGPGEQFF.

In its sample, this clonotype was seen many times. The chain has TRBV9 and TRBJ1-2; no definite D call. The V end was cut by 0 bases, the J end by 4 bases, with 13 bases between. This CDR3 contains 15 residues. Germline V gene sequence: CDR1 SGDLS, CDR2 YYNGEE. The CDR3 sequence is CASSVDAQLPYGYTF. DNA for the CDR3: TGTGCCAGCAGCGTAGACGCCCAGTTACCCTATGGCTACACCTTC.

The table lists this clonotype with many counts. The chain couples TRBV9 to TRBJ2-1; the D gene is possibly TRBD2 (8 bases). The V end was cut by 3 bases, the J end by 8 bases, with 24 bases between. The germline V gene encodes CDR1 SGDLS and CDR2 YYNGEE. The CDR3 is made up of 17 amino acids. The CDR3 DNA reads TGTGCCAGCAGCGAACGGGACAGCTCGGGACTAGACGATGAGCAGTTCTTC. Protein sequence: CASSERDSSGLDDEQFF.

This clonotype was observed at least ten times. The J gene is TRBJ2-2, the V gene TRBV9; the match to TRBD1 covers 8 bases. J was trimmed by 4 bases and V by 3 bases; bases with no gene match: 2. The CDR3 is 14 amino acids. Germline CDR1 is SGDLS and CDR2 is YYNGEE. The CDR3 DNA is TGTGCCAGCAGCGACAGGGGGATCACCGGGGAGCTGTTTTTT. Translated, it gives CASSDRGITGELFF.

This clonotype has a count of ten or more. The chain carries TRBV9 and TRBJ2-5; 12 nucleotides match TRBD2. The junction had 8 bases not matched to a gene; V was cut back by 0 bases and J by 5 bases. Germline CDR1 and CDR2: SGDLS and YYNGEE. CDR3 length equals 17 residues. The CDR3: CASSVAPLAGGSETQYF. DNA for the CDR3: TGTGCCAGCAGCGTAGCACCCCTAGCGGGGGGGAGTGAGACCCAGTACTTC.

This clonotype was observed at least ten times. The chain links TRBV9 to TRBJ2-3; either TRBD1 or TRBD2 may supply D (5 bases each). The V gene's germline CDR1 is SGDLS and CDR2 YYNGEE. Trimming pared 0 bases from V and 6 bases from J, leaving 23 bases between. The CDR3 is 18 amino acids. CDR3 protein: CASSVDGRTGPLGDTQYF. In DNA form, the CDR3 reads TGTGCCAGCAGCGTAGATGGGCGGACGGGACCCCTAGGGGATACGCAGTATTTT.

This clonotype came up many times. V and J are TRBV9 and TRBJ2-5; the D gene is possibly TRBD2 (7 bases). The germline V and J ends were trimmed by 0 bases and 5 bases, with 17 bases remaining between them. Germline-derived CDR1 and CDR2 are SGDLS and YYNGEE. CDR3 length: 16 amino acids. DNA for the CDR3: TGTGCCAGCAGCGTAGGGGCGGGGGCTGGTGACGAGACCCAGTACTTC. Amino acids: CASSVGAGAGDETQYF.

This clonotype appeared many times. The genes are TRBV9 and TRBJ2-3; D is unclear. Trimming stripped 5 bases from V and 7 bases from J, with 8 bases between. The CDR3 loop spans 11 amino acids. CDR1 is SGDLS and CDR2 is YYNGEE in the germline V gene. The CDR3 loop is CASRTGYTQYF. In DNA form, the CDR3 reads TGTGCCAGCAGGACGGGTTATACGCAGTATTTT. The complete variable domain, with remaining parts taken from reference TRBV9 and TRBJ2-3, reads DSGVTQTPKHLITATGQRVTLRCSPRSGDLSVYWYQQSLDQGLQFLIQYYNGEERAKGNILERFSAQQFPDLHSELNLSSLELGDSALYFCASRTGYTQYFGPGTRLTVL.